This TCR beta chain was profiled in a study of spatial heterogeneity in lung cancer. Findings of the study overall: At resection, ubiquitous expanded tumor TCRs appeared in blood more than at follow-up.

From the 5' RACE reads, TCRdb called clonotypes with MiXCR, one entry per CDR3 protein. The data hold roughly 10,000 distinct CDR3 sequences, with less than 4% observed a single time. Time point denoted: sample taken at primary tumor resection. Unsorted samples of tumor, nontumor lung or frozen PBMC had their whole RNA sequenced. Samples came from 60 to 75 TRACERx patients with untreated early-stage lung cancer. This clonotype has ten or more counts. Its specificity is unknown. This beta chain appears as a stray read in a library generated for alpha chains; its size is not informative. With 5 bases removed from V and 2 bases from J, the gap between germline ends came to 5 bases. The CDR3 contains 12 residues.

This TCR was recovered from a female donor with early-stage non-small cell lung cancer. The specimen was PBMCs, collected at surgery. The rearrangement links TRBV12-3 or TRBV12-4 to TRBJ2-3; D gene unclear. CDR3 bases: TGTGCCAGCAGTACCCACACAGATACGCAGTATTTT. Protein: CASSTHTDTQYF.